This section outlines one TCR beta chain sequence together with its context. What it binds is unknown. Germline V CDR1 and CDR2: KGHSH, LQKENI. The CDR3 length is 16 residues. J was trimmed by 2 bases and V by 4 bases; bases with no gene match: 7. This specimen comes from a study of shared clonotypes between healthy human individuals. About the research overall: Per-donor plates numbered three CD4 naive, three CD4 memory, two CD8 naive and one CD8 memory.

Whole-study findings and limits: Inspection by rarefaction showed sorted-subset sequencing to be incomplete despite large depth.

Clones were sequenced by immunoSEQ multiplex PCR, and TCRdb holds only the in-frame ones, with some missing. The table shows approximately 2,300,000 clones, with just under 95% occurring only once. The clonotype originates from a man younger than 35 in good health. Some clones in this sample may be carry-over from other donors' samples. This chain joins TRBV18 and TRBJ2-1, with 8 bases lining up with TRBD1. Input material: naive CD4+ T cells from PBMCs. Subset meaning: CD45RA+ positively selected. The CDR3 is CASSLRQGLTYNEQFF. CDR3 in DNA: TGTGCCAGCTCACTCAGACAGGGGCTAACCTACAATGAGCAGTTCTTC.